The present T cell receptor (beta chain) was sequenced within a study of cytomegalovirus exposure and HLA in healthy donors. Study-level findings and limits: Reportedly, cytomegalovirus status was diagnosed with high sensitivity and specificity.

Profiling relied on immunoSEQ multiplex PCR, and the TCRdb table lists in-frame clones only, not all of them. The table includes 260,000 or so clones, 90% detected once. About this clone: As yet, its antigen is unknown. The same CDR3 also results from other DNA sequences found in this sample.

Germline values: CDR1 LNHNV, CDR2 YYDKDF (reference sequence). This CDR3 spans 14 amino acids. V lost 3 bases and J lost 2; bases outside the gene matches: 1. Donors came from a validation cohort of some 130 subjects, distinct from the first 666-subject cohort. The specimen sequenced was PBMCs. The clonotype comes from a woman in her 30s in good health and CMV-seronegative. This chain uses TRBV15 with TRBJ2-5, with 9 bases lining up with TRBD1. CDR3 protein: CATSRDRGQETQYF. CDR3 nucleotide sequence: TGTGCCACCAGCAGGGACAGGGGTCAAGAGACCCAGTACTTC.